This T cell receptor beta chain is drawn from a study of T-cell memory formation after mild COVID-19. Study results and limitations: Memory cells collected pre-infection included some clones that later responded, suggesting cross-reactive memory joined. There was no confirmation that second-wave clones peaking on day 37 were SARS-CoV-2 specific. Clones contracting over day 15 to 85 were CD4/CD8 balanced, with later expanders leaning CD4+.

Researchers used 5'RACE with constant-segment primers to make TCR alpha and TCR beta cDNA libraries that carry sample barcodes and UMIs. TCRdb fed the 5' RACE reads into MiXCR, producing one record per CDR3 protein. Of hundreds of thousands of distinct CDR3 sequences detected, roughly 21% appear once; the ten largest clones hold roughly an eighth. About this clonotype: Its matching antigen is unknown.

Germline CDR1 DFQATT, CDR2 SNEGSKA (reference sequence). V dropped 0 bases and J dropped 2 bases, with 15 bases sitting between them. This CDR3 contains 16 residues. Material for sequencing was PBMCs or a T cell subset sorted from them (not recorded which). The chain has TRBV20-1 and TRBJ2-3; D perhaps matches TRBD2 (5 bases). The TCR originated in an adult woman who had mild COVID-19 (a few samples of this study predate the infection). Cell type and time point are not known. CDR3 in amino acids: CSARDYERTSTDTQYF. The DNA of the CDR3 is TGCAGTGCTAGAGATTACGAGCGGACTTCCACAGATACGCAGTATTTT.